The present entry profiles one T cell receptor beta chain with its context. The antigen this receptor binds is unknown. There are no base qualities to consult, and no much larger clone falls within one base. Sample treatment or condition, as interpreted from the label and publication: roughly 18 received Ad26.COV2.S at low or high dose, single or two shots; about 5 received placebo; per-sample allocation not given. Repertoires of vaccine and placebo recipients were sequenced from samples taken on day 63 after the first injection. In Cohort 1b, some 25 adults aged 18-55 years were enrolled at a single site in Boston, USA, between 29 July and 7 August 2020. Ad26.COV2.S consisted of a replication-incompetent adenovirus type 26 vector by which a prefusion-stabilized SARS-CoV-2 spike protein from the original Wuhan strain was expressed. In the germline V gene, CDR1 corresponds to SGHVS and CDR2 to FQNEAQ. V is reduced by 4 bases and J by 6 bases, leaving a spacing of 7 bases between them. The CDR3 covers 12 residues, taking in both the cysteine and the phenylalanine. Here the CDR3 DNA is all that survives: 36 bases in frame from base 1.

These data belong to a study of Ad26.COV2.S vaccination and SARS-CoV-2 variants (dated by TCRdb to 2020 to 2023). The study in broad terms: Donors in the vaccine arm were drawn from COV1001, a phase I-IIa trial of Ad26.COV2.S in healthy adults that was multicentre, randomized, double-blind and placebo-controlled. Trial participants were randomized into five groups of five: low-dose or high-dose Ad26.COV2.S given once or twice, or placebo on both occasions. Blinding of investigators to trial group allocation was maintained during experiments and outcome assessment. TCRbeta repertoire sequencing served as the tool for gauging how specific and how broad the SARS-CoV-2-reactive T cell receptors were following Ad26.COV2.S vaccination. Ad26.COV2.S was administered intramuscularly at 5 x 10^10 or 1 x 10^11 viral particles, either as a single shot or as two shots given 56 days apart. A total of some 30 samples were included in the TCR-sequenced set, comprising roughly 19 Ad26.COV2.S vaccine recipients, 5 placebo recipients and 8 SARS-CoV-2 convalescent individuals.

The investigation overall reported the following: The study was not powered to compare responses between vaccine doses or regimens. The authors noted that the TCR breadth and depth analyses may have underestimated total T cell responses. After vaccination, substantial breadth of spike-specific CD8+ and CD4+ T cell responses was reported. Spike-specific TCR breadth was higher in Ad26.COV2.S recipients than in placebo recipients (P = 0.0014). Comparable non-spike TCR breadth was observed between vaccine and placebo recipients, consistent with only spike being contained in the vaccine.

TCRbeta CDR3 regions were sequenced with the immunoSEQ Assay. After extraction, genomic DNA underwent amplification by bias-controlled multiplex PCR, followed by high-throughput sequencing. In the paper's pipeline: To quantify the absolute abundance of every unique TCRbeta CDR3 region, sequences were collapsed and filtered. Usable DNA was measured by amplifying reference genes present in all nucleated cells, and TCRbeta template counts were normalized to that usable DNA to estimate T cell fraction. Repertoire TCRs were annotated as SARS-CoV-2-specific when V gene, CDR3 amino acid sequence and J gene were exactly matched to a known reactive TCR set. The reference SARS-CoV-2 TCR set was obtained from MIRA and was filtered for enrichment in COVID-19-positive ImmuneCODE repertoires, whereby public or cross-reactive TCRs were removed. Based on the MIRA antigens, annotated TCRs were further analysed at the level of specific ORF or position within ORF. Depth was the summed frequency of annotated unique rearrangements, while breadth was defined as annotated unique rearrangements over total unique productive rearrangements. TCR breadth was compared between groups using two-sided Wilcoxon rank-sum tests. TCRdb took this table from immuneACCESS and kept in-frame rearrangements with V and J called. Such tables lack part of the clones; where checked against another copy, unresolved V genes explain under half of the gap, and the rest is unexplained. The V and J calls and clone size are taken from that table; D and trimming were inferred from the DNA. The sample table holds about 380,000 clones, of which about 83% were seen once. The top ten hold 7% to 9.5% of the sample.

The receptor was isolated from a person between 18 and 59 years old who received the Ad26.COV2.S COVID-19 vaccine or a placebo. The sample here was peripheral blood, taken in a trial of Ad26.COV2.S vaccine versus placebo. Recombination joined TRBV7-8 with TRBJ2-1, with no reliable assignment of the D segment. The DNA is TGTGCCAGCAGCTCCCCGGTCAATGAGCAGTTCTTC. Translated, this is CASSSPVNEQFF.